This T cell receptor (beta chain) was captured by sequencing in a study of CD4 T cells in relation to SARS-CoV-2 and coronaviruses. The unexposed donors gave CD4+ T cells in about 2011-2019, prior to COVID-19. The cells were cultured for over eight days before CD4+ T cells were isolated. The table came from immunoSEQ multiplex PCR; TCRdb's copy has only in-frame clones and leaves some out. The table has over 25,000 clones, 75% seen once. Note on this clone: Its matching antigen is unknown.

The V gene end was trimmed by 3 bases and the J gene end by 5 bases; junction bases not matched to a gene: 12. This CDR3 is built from 16 residues. Germline CDR1 ENHRY, CDR2 SYGVKD. The V and J genes are TRBV10-3 and TRBJ2-7, with 8 bases matching TRBD2. This TCR was sampled from a human donor in good health. The sequenced sample consisted of CD4+ T cells from PBMCs, cultured in vitro. The CDR3 region has the DNA TGTGCCATCAGTGATCAGAGTAGCGGGAAACTTGACGAGCAGTACTTC. It codes for CAISDQSSGKLDEQYF.